Shown below are 30 T cell receptor beta chains from a single sample sequenced in a study of T cell repertoires in cytomegalovirus infection. TCRdb reanalysed the reads using MiXCR and keeps one entry per CDR3 protein. Of around 530,000 distinct CDR3 sequences listed, about a quarter are singletons. Sequencing input: PBMCs. The receptors derive from a human donor in good health (CMV status not recorded). Some clones in this sample may be carry-over from other donors' samples.

This chain uses TRBV6-6 with TRBJ1-5, with 9 bases fitting TRBD1. Germline-derived CDR1 and CDR2 are MNHNY and SVGAGI (reference sequence). The CDR3 is 16 amino acids. V shed 1 base and J 6 bases; nucleotides not matched to a gene: 7. CDR3 residues: CASSYLAGTGFQPQHF. The CDR3 DNA is TGTGCCAGCAGTTACTTAGCCGGGACAGGGTTTCAGCCCCAGCATTTT.

The rearrangement uses TRBV20-1 and TRBJ2-3; 10 bases map to TRBD2. Unmatched junction bases numbered 9, after V lost 3 bases and J lost 0 bases. Germline CDR1 is DFQATT and CDR2 is SNEGSKA (reference sequence). The CDR3 loop spans 17 amino acids. The CDR3 DNA sequence: TGCAGTGCTAGCAGGGTAGCGGGAGGCGGAAGCACAGATACGCAGTATTTT. Its translation: CSASRVAGGGSTDTQYF.

The chain has TRBV12-3 or TRBV12-4 and TRBJ1-1; tentative D call: TRBD1 (5 bases). CDR3 length: 15 residues. V was clipped by 1 base and J by 0 bases, with 9 bases between them. The chain's CDR3 is CASSLGGSVNTEAFF. DNA for the CDR3: TGTGCCAGCAGTTTAGGGGGCTCGGTGAACACTGAAGCTTTCTTT.

This clonotype showed up just a few times. The gene calls are TRBV6-2 or TRBV6-3 and TRBJ2-2; D unresolved. There are 16 residues in the CDR3. Germline V lookup: CDR1 MNHEY, CDR2 SVGEGT. V shed 5 bases and J shed 1 base, with 14 bases lying between them. Here the CDR3 reads CASSGPNSQNTGELFF. The CDR3 DNA sequence: TGTGCCAGCAGTGGCCCCAACAGCCAGAACACCGGGGAGCTGTTTTTT.

The genes are TRBV7-9 and TRBJ2-1; either TRBD1 or TRBD2 may fit D (5 bases each). CDR3 size: 13 residues. V lost 5 bases and J lost 5, with 10 bases in between. Germline V gene sequence: CDR1 SEHNR, CDR2 FQNEAQ (reference sequence). The CDR3 sequence is CASSLMGDNEQFF. The DNA for the CDR3 is TGTGCCAGCAGCCTTATGGGGGACAATGAGCAGTTCTTC.

This clonotype occurred a few times. The chain recombines TRBV7-2 with TRBJ1-2, with no clear D. This CDR3 is 15 amino acids long. V was trimmed by 0 bases and J by 4 bases, leaving 12 bases between them. Germline CDR1 and CDR2: SGHTA and FQGNSA. CDR3: CASSLAPPAGYGYTF. The DNA of the CDR3 is TGTGCCAGCAGCTTAGCCCCGCCGGCCGGCTATGGCTACACCTTC.

J is TRBJ2-2 and V is TRBV12-3 or TRBV12-4, with D possibly being TRBD1 (7 bases). This CDR3 has 15 amino acids. V lost 11 bases to trimming and J lost 4 bases, with 20 bases between them. CDR3 sequence reads: CASQGVEGVTGELFF. CDR3 nucleotides: TGTGCCTCCCAGGGGGTGGAGGGGGTCACCGGGGAGCTGTTTTTT.

The gene calls are TRBV3-1 and TRBJ1-2; a possible D gene is TRBD1 (5 bases). The CDR3 sequence is 13 residues long. CDR1 and CDR2 (germline): LGHDT, YNNKEL (reference sequence). Trimming shortened V by 1 base and J by 8 bases, and 11 bases separated the two germline ends. DNA of the CDR3: TGTGCCAGCAGCCAAGGAGGGGAAGGAGGCTACACCTTC. Protein sequence: CASSQGGEGGYTF.

To note about this clonotype: The germline gene is not matched at one end of the junction; a read error may be the cause. The V and J genes are TRBV7-2 and TRBJ2-5; D is undetermined. Germline assignment: CDR1 SGHTA and CDR2 FQGNSA. The CDR3 totals 14 residues. The CDR3 region is CASSLGHVEETQSF. The DNA of the CDR3 is TGTGCCAGCAGCTTAGGGCACGTCGAAGAGACCCAGTCCTTC.

This clonotype has a handful of counts. The chain employs TRBV29-1 and TRBJ1-3; D is uncertain. Germline loops: CDR1 SQVTM, CDR2 ANQGSEA. Trimming removed 4 bases at V and 0 bases at J, with 4 bases between. The CDR3 has 12 residues. In nucleotides, the CDR3 is TGCAGCGTTGGCGGCTCTGGAAACACCATATATTTT. It encodes CSVGGSGNTIYF.

The gene calls are TRBV7-6 and TRBJ2-5, with D unresolved. Trimming took 1 base from V and 5 from J, leaving 11 bases between them. The CDR3 covers 14 residues. Germline V lookup: CDR1 SGHVS, CDR2 FNYEAQ. CDR3 sequence: CASSLGPPGETQYF. The DNA for the CDR3 is TGTGCCAGCAGCTTAGGGCCCCCCGGGGAGACCCAGTACTTC.

This chain links TRBV20-1 with TRBJ2-3; D is unclear. CDR3 length: 13 amino acids. V lost 2 bases to trimming and J lost 3 bases, with 9 bases between them. The germline V gene has CDR1 DFQATT and CDR2 SNEGSKA (reference sequence). Here the CDR3 reads CSARQERTDTQYF. In nucleotides, the CDR3 is TGCAGTGCTAGACAGGAAAGAACAGATACGCAGTATTTT.

The genes are TRBV7-4 and TRBJ1-5, with D unresolved. CDR1 SGHVT and CDR2 SQSDAQ come from the germline V gene. V was pared by 1 base and J by 7 bases, with 8 bases between. CDR3 length equals 13 residues. As DNA, the CDR3 is TGTGCCAGCAGCTTAGTCGAGGCGCAGCCCCAGCATTTT. Its translation is CASSLVEAQPQHF.

The V call is TRBV7-9, the J call TRBJ2-1; D remains unclear. The CDR3 runs 16 residues. V shed 2 bases and J shed 2 bases, with 13 bases lying between them. CDR1 and CDR2 from the germline V gene are SEHNR and FQNEAQ (reference sequence). The CDR3 DNA follows: TGTGCCAGCAGCTTAAGATCGGCGCCCGCCTACAATGAGCAGTTCTTC. It encodes CASSLRSAPAYNEQFF.

A few counts support this clonotype. V gene TRBV6-1 combines with J gene TRBJ2-3; no clear D gene. The CDR3 has 13 amino acids. Germline V gene data show CDR1 as MNHNS and CDR2 as SASEGT. Trimming removed 8 bases at V and 4 bases at J, with 13 bases between. DNA for the CDR3: TGTGCCAGCCTCCATCTAGTCTCAGATACGCAGTATTTT. Protein product: CASLHLVSDTQYF.

This rearrangement joins TRBV7-6 to TRBJ2-5; 9 bases align to TRBD2. The CDR3 has 14 amino acids. V dropped 5 bases and J dropped 5; count of bases not matched to a gene: 6. Germline CDR1 is SGHVS and CDR2 is FNYEAQ. The CDR3 nucleotides are TGTGCCAGCAGCCGTTGGACTAGCGTGGAGACCCAGTACTTC. Its translation: CASSRWTSVETQYF.

This chain uses TRBV11-2 with TRBJ2-3, with TRBD1 as a possible D gene (6 bases). The germline V and J ends were trimmed by 6 bases and 3 bases, with 19 bases remaining between them. The CDR3 loop spans 16 amino acids. Germline CDR1 SGHAT, CDR2 FQNNGV. CDR3 sequence (DNA): TGTGCCAGCAGACGTCTTCCGGGACAAGGAACAGATACGCAGTATTTT. It codes for CASRRLPGQGTDTQYF.

J is TRBJ1-4 and V is TRBV7-6; D is uncertain. Between the trimmed V and J ends, which lost 5 bases and 8 bases, there was a span of 12 bases. Germline loops: CDR1 SGHVS, CDR2 FNYEAQ. The CDR3 is 13 amino acids. This CDR3 reads CASSAIVAEKLFF. The CDR3 coding sequence is TGTGCCAGCAGCGCAATAGTGGCGGAAAAACTGTTTTTT. Supplemented by reference TRBV7-6 and TRBJ1-4, the full variable domain reads GAGVSQSPRYKVTKRGQDVALRCDPISGHVSLYWYRQALGQGPEFLTYFNYEAQQDKSGLPNDRFSAERPEGSISTLTIQRTEQRDSAMYRCASSAIVAEKLFFGSGTQLSVL.

The rearrangement links TRBV7-9 to TRBJ2-1, with D possibly matching TRBD1 (6 bases). V was clipped by 5 bases and J by 4 bases, with 15 bases between them. Germline CDR1 and CDR2: SEHNR and FQNEAQ (reference sequence). There are 15 residues in the CDR3. The CDR3 region has the DNA TGTGCCAGCAGCCCGAGGGGGAATTATTACAATGAGCAGTTCTTC. It yields the protein CASSPRGNYYNEQFF. Full variable domain (rest looked up from reference TRBV7-9 and TRBJ2-1): DTGVSQNPRHKITKRGQNVTFRCDPISEHNRLYWYRQTLGQGPEFLTYFQNEAQLEKSRLLSDRFSAERPKGSFSTLEIQRTEQGDSAMYLCASSPRGNYYNEQFFGPGTRLTVL.

The gene calls are TRBV6-5 and TRBJ2-1; TRBD2 might be the D (5 bases). The germline CDR1 and CDR2 sequences are MNHEY and SVGAGI. The ends were cut back, 4 bases at V and 14 bases at J, with 12 bases in the middle. The length of the CDR3 is 11 residues. In DNA, the CDR3 is TGTGCCAGCAGTTCCCCGGGATTGGAGTTCTTC. Translation: CASSSPGLEFF.

This clonotype occurred a few times. The chain links TRBV4-1 to TRBJ1-1; a weak D match, TRBD1 (5 bases). Germline CDR1 and CDR2: MGHRA and YSYEKL. This CDR3 is built from 15 residues. V was pared by 0 bases and J by 5 bases, with 13 bases between. CDR3 amino acids: CASSQEAKGITEAFF. The CDR3 nucleotides are TGCGCCAGCAGCCAAGAGGCGAAGGGGATAACTGAAGCTTTCTTT.

This clonotype was observed many times. The rearrangement links TRBV19 to TRBJ1-5, with TRBD1 matching over 8 bases. With V trimmed by 6 bases and J by 4 bases, 2 bases remained unmatched. The CDR3 contains 13 residues. Per germline, CDR1 LNHDA and CDR2 SQIVND (reference sequence). DNA of the CDR3: TGTGCCAGTAGGGACAGGGCGAATCAGCCCCAGCATTTT. Protein product: CASRDRANQPQHF.

This clonotype has a count of ten or more. This chain joins TRBV7-2 and TRBJ1-1; no firm D call. V was clipped by 3 bases and J by 5 bases, with 16 bases between them. Germline V gene lookup returns CDR1 SGHTA and CDR2 FQGNSA. The CDR3 extends over 15 amino acids. The CDR3 nucleotides are TGTGCCAGCAGCTTCTTACGGGCGCCGTGGACTGAAGCTTTCTTT. It encodes CASSFLRAPWTEAFF.

The chain uses TRBV6-2 or TRBV6-3 and TRBJ1-5, with D perhaps TRBD1 (5 bases). Between the trimmed V and J ends, which lost 10 bases and 3 bases, there was a span of 16 bases. The CDR3 is 14 residues long. Germline-derived CDR1 and CDR2 are MNHEY and SVGEGT. The CDR3 loop is CATGADGVNQPQHF. CDR3 bases: TGTGCCACCGGGGCCGACGGGGTCAATCAGCCCCAGCATTTT.

This chain uses TRBV6-2 or TRBV6-3 with TRBJ2-1; weak D call: TRBD1 (5 bases). With 2 bases removed from V and 4 bases from J, the gap between germline ends came to 18 bases. The CDR3 sequence is 17 residues long. CDR1 and CDR2 (germline): MNHEY, SVGEGT. DNA of the CDR3: TGTGCCAGCAGTTACGGGGCCTCTGGCGGCCCTTACAATGAGCAGTTCTTC. As protein: CASSYGASGGPYNEQFF.

In its sample, this clonotype was seen many times. The chain uses TRBV28 and TRBJ2-3; 8 nucleotides agree with TRBD2. V was pared by 2 bases and J by 6 bases, with 16 bases of the junction left unmatched. In germline, CDR1 is MDHEN, CDR2 SYDVKM. This CDR3 has 18 amino acids. CDR3 bases: TGTGCCAGCAGTTTACTTCCTCGGACTAGCACAACTGGGGATACGCAGTATTTT. Translated, it gives CASSLLPRTSTTGDTQYF.

The CDR3 sequence is CAISNRGTRDTQYF. CDR3 DNA sequence: TGTGCCATCAGCAACAGGGGGACTAGAGATACGCAGTATTTT. V is TRBV10-3 and J is TRBJ2-3; tentatively, D is TRBD1 or TRBD2 (8 bases each). Trimming removed 6 bases at V and 5 bases at J, with 15 bases between. Germline V CDR1 and CDR2: ENHRY, SYGVKD. CDR3 length equals 14 residues.

This clonotype was seen a single time. The rearrangement uses TRBV6-2 or TRBV6-3 and TRBJ2-1; D tentatively fits TRBD1 or TRBD2 (5 bases each). Germline V gene sequence: CDR1 MNHEY, CDR2 SVGEGT. There are 14 residues in the CDR3. Trimming took off 10 bases at V and 2 bases at J, with 15 bases between the two ends. The CDR3, as DNA: TGTGCCACCGTCGAGGGGTCGCCCTACAATGAGCAGTTCTTC. This translates into CATVEGSPYNEQFF.

The chain joins TRBV28 to TRBJ2-1, with 7 bases fitting TRBD1. Germline CDR1 reads MDHEN; CDR2 reads SYDVKM. The CDR3 sequence is 13 residues long. The ends lost 4 bases at V and 8 bases at J; junction bases unmatched: 5. This CDR3 reads CASSSGQVDEQFF. CDR3 sequence (DNA): TGTGCCAGCAGTTCTGGACAGGTCGATGAGCAGTTCTTC.

This chain uses TRBV4-1 with TRBJ2-5; 10 nucleotides agree with TRBD2. V lost 0 bases and J lost 4; bases outside the gene matches: 2. Per the germline V gene, CDR1 is MGHRA and CDR2 is YSYEKL. CDR3 length: 15 residues. DNA for the CDR3: TGCGCCAGCAGCCAAGAGTGGACTAGCGGAGAGACCCAGTACTTC. It translates to CASSQEWTSGETQYF.